This entry describes one T cell receptor beta chain. This sample was included in a study of CD8 T cells in Susac syndrome. From germline, CDR1 is DFQATT and CDR2 SNEGSKA (reference sequence). V was pared by 6 bases and J by 4 bases, with 16 bases between. This CDR3 is 14 amino acids long. Negative isolation yielded CD8+ and CD4+ T cells; FACS enriched TEMRA cells. The RNA input was about 0.5 to 1 ug, and it was reverse transcribed with random hexamers. With immunoSEQ multiplex PCR, TCR beta CDR3 was amplified across 54 Vbeta and 13 Jbeta. TCRdb redid the calling of the immunoSEQ multiplex PCR reads with MiXCR, one entry per CDR3 protein. Of about 150,000 distinct CDR3 sequences detected, approximately 95% appear once; the ten largest clones hold around 0.15%.

This chain uses TRBV20-1 with TRBJ1-3; D unresolved. The origin of this receptor is a human donor with Susac syndrome. The sequenced material came from CD4+ T cells from PBMCs. This CDR3 reads CSAHPGFTGNTIYF. CDR3 bases: TGCAGTGCCCACCCCGGATTCACGGGAAACACCATATATTTT.